This TCR beta chain was obtained from a study of long-term antiretroviral therapy in people with HIV. General study findings and limits: At every time point, clones expanded before ART dominated the repertoire.

The libraries were made with immunoSEQ v3.0 at survey level. Assay used: immunoSEQ multiplex PCR; TCRdb lists only in-frame clones, some missing. The sample has about 40,000 clones, around 85% seen once; the top ten hold over 5.5%. About this clone itself: Antigen specificity is unknown.

This TCR came from a woman in her forties or fifties with HIV. The sample was unsorted PBMCs, taken 3.1 years after starting antiretroviral therapy.

The CDR3 loop reads CASLGEDLPDTEAFF. The CDR3, as DNA: TGTGCCAGCCTGGGGGAGGACCTACCGGACACTGAAGCTTTCTTT. The chain carries TRBV19 and TRBJ1-1, with a possible D match to TRBD1 (5 bases). V shed 9 bases and J shed 3 bases, with 20 bases lying between them. In germline, CDR1 is LNHDA, CDR2 SQIVND (reference sequence). This CDR3 has 15 residues.